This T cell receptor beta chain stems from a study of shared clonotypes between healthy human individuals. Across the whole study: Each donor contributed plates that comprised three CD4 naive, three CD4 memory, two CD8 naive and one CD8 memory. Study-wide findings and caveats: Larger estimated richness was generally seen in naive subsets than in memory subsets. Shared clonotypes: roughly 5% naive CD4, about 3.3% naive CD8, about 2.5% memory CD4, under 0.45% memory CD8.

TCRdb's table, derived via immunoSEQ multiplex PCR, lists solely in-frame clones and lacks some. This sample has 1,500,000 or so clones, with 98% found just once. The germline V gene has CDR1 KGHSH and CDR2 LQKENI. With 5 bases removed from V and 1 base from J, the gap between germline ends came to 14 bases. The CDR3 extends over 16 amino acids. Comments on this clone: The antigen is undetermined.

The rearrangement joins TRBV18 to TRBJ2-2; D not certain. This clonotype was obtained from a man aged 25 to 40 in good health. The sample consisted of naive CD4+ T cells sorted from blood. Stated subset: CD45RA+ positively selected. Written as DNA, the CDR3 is TGTGCCAGCTCAGAGATAGGGATTCGGAACACCGGGGAGCTGTTTTTT. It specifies CASSEIGIRNTGELFF.